These 10 T cell receptor beta chains came from one sample sequenced in a study of T cells in Graves' hyperthyroidism and ophthalmopathy. Using RNA transcripts as the source, TCR beta CDR3 regions were amplified. During a first-round RT-PCR of the TCR CDR3, the HTBI primer set was used. Each CDR3 protein is one row after TCRdb ran MiXCR on the multiplex PCR reads. This table holds nearly 600,000 distinct CDR3 sequences, approximately 15% found once. Material for sequencing was blood. These receptors all stem from a woman younger than 30 with Graves' ophthalmopathy.

This clonotype was seen at least ten times. The chain recombines TRBV2 with TRBJ2-7; D gene unclear. The CDR3 length is 17 residues. Per the germline V gene, CDR1 is SNHLY and CDR2 is FYNNEI. Deletions cut 7 bases from V and 3 bases from J, with 25 bases between. The DNA for the CDR3 is TGTGCCAGCATATCAGGCTACTTGCGAGCGACGTTCTACGAGCAGTACTTC. Encoded protein: CASISGYLRATFYEQYF.

There are a few counts of this clonotype. The chain links TRBV20-1 to TRBJ2-3; 12 bases align to TRBD2. There are 19 residues in the CDR3. Germline-derived CDR1 and CDR2 are DFQATT and SNEGSKA (reference sequence). The V segment lost 0 bases and the J segment 3 bases; nucleotides outside the gene matches: 13. CDR3 coding DNA: TGCAGTGCTAGAGATCGGGGGCGGCTAGCGGGAGGGCCGACAGATACGCAGTATTTT. It codes for CSARDRGRLAGGPTDTQYF.

This clonotype was seen more than once but under ten times. The genes are TRBV7-2 and TRBJ2-7, with D unresolved. The CDR3 spans 13 residues. From germline, CDR1 is SGHTA and CDR2 FQGNSA. V lost 4 bases, J lost 6 bases, and 13 bases lay in between. The CDR3 coding sequence is TGTGCCAGCAGCTCCCCACCCCCACGCGAGCAGTACTTC. As protein: CASSSPPPREQYF.

This clonotype was recorded many times. This chain links TRBV20-1 with TRBJ2-7; TRBD2 matches 11 bases. This CDR3 is 16 amino acids long. Germline-derived CDR1 and CDR2 are DFQATT and SNEGSKA (reference sequence). J was trimmed by 5 bases and V by 0 bases; bases with no gene match: 9. This CDR3 reads CSARDWGSGRGNEQYF. CDR3 DNA: TGCAGTGCTAGAGATTGGGGTAGCGGGAGGGGCAACGAGCAGTACTTC.

This clonotype showed up just a few times. The V gene is TRBV6-2 or TRBV6-3, the J gene TRBJ2-1, with 14 bases identical to TRBD2. V dropped 2 bases and J dropped 14; count of bases not matched to a gene: 11. The CDR3 has 16 residues. CDR1 MNHEY and CDR2 SVGEGT come from the germline V gene. The CDR3 bases are TGTGCCAGCAGTTACGGGACTAGCGGGAGTGGGGAGTTGGAGTTCTTC. This encodes CASSYGTSGSGELEFF.

The sample holds many counts of this clonotype. This rearrangement joins TRBV11-2 to TRBJ2-5; D perhaps matches TRBD1 (5 bases). Between the trimmed V and J ends, which lost 1 base and 3 bases, there was a span of 9 bases. The CDR3 consists of 14 residues. Germline V gene lookup returns CDR1 SGHAT and CDR2 FQNNGV. The DNA for the CDR3 is TGTGCCAGCAGCTTAGCAGACAGAAAAGAGACCCAGTACTTC. This gives the protein CASSLADRKETQYF.

The V and J genes are TRBV7-3 and TRBJ2-2, with D perhaps matching TRBD1 or TRBD2 (7 bases each). CDR3 size: 15 residues. V shed 3 bases and J shed 3 bases, with 11 bases lying between them. CDR1 is SGHTA, CDR2 FQGTGA, per germline. CDR3 sequence (DNA): TGTGCCAGCAGCTTGCAGGGGGGGGACACCGGGGAGCTGTTTTTT. This encodes CASSLQGGDTGELFF.

This clonotype was recorded many times. J is TRBJ2-7 and V is TRBV7-2; D is tentatively TRBD1 or TRBD2 (6 bases each). The CDR3 consists of 16 residues. Trimming stripped 1 base from V and 3 bases from J, with 16 bases between. Germline V gene data show CDR1 as SGHTA and CDR2 as FQGNSA. CDR3 nucleotide sequence: TGTGCCAGCAGCTTAGGATCTGAGGGGGGCGTCTACGAGCAGTACTTC. Its translation is CASSLGSEGGVYEQYF.

This clonotype was seen a handful of times. The rearrangement links TRBV7-8 to TRBJ2-5; no clear D. V was shortened by 4 bases and J by 2 bases, with 14 bases between the two germline ends. The CDR3 length is 15 residues. Germline CDR1 reads SGHVS; CDR2 reads FQNEAQ. The CDR3: CASSYLALKQETQYF. The CDR3 DNA sequence: TGTGCCAGCAGCTACCTCGCTCTGAAACAAGAGACCCAGTACTTC.

This clonotype was picked up many times. The chain is built from TRBV6-2 or TRBV6-3 and TRBJ2-1, with TRBD1 matching over 9 bases. After removal of 6 bases from V and 5 bases from J, the junction contained 14 bases not matched to a gene. The CDR3 is 17 amino acids. CDR1 is MNHEY, CDR2 SVGEGT, per germline. In DNA, the CDR3 is TGTGCCAGCAGAAGGACAGGGGCGGCTAAGAAGGACAATGAGCAGTTCTTC. Translated, it gives CASRRTGAAKKDNEQFF.